This TCR beta chain was retrieved from a study of blood T cells in healthy people across ages. This clonotype came up many times. Trimming took 4 bases from V and 0 from J, leaving 6 bases between them. This CDR3 has 13 residues. The germline V gene has CDR1 MNHEY and CDR2 SVGAGI. Alongside a J-beta primer mix, a sample-barcoded 5' primer served in a second PCR lasting about 6 to 11 cycles. TCRdb passed the 5' RACE reads through MiXCR, listing each CDR3 protein once. The repertoire includes about 930,000 distinct CDR3 sequences, around 29% of them detected once, and roughly 10% sits in the top ten. These data also featured in a second study, about T cells of mothers and their children.

The sequence came from a woman aged 40 to 50 in good health. Material: blood. The chain is built from TRBV6-5 and TRBJ1-1, with D unclear. This CDR3 reads CASSWKLNTEAFF. The CDR3 coding sequence is TGTGCCAGCAGTTGGAAGTTGAACACTGAAGCTTTCTTT.